This TCR beta chain was recorded in a study of cytomegalovirus exposure and HLA in healthy donors. Germline trimming cut 5 bases from V and 0 bases from J; bases unmatched to any gene: 17. This CDR3 spans 19 amino acids. The V gene's germline CDR1 is SGHRS and CDR2 YFSETQ. A word on this clone: Its specificity is not known.

Overall study findings and caveats: A few chains tied to CMV proved CMV antigen-specific in vitro.

60 Vbeta and 13 Jbeta primers were used in PCR. Some clones are missing from TCRdb's copy, which holds only in-frame ones; the method was immunoSEQ multiplex PCR. The sample table includes roughly 120,000 clones. The specimen sequenced was PBMCs. The TCR was taken from a man between 25 and 39 years old in good health and CMV-seronegative. This sequence joins TRBV5-1 and TRBJ2-3; TRBD2 agrees at 8 bases. The CDR3 reads CASRSLGGGGSPSTDTQYF. For the CDR3, the DNA is TGCGCCAGCAGATCCTTAGGTGGCGGGGGGTCTCCTAGCACAGATACGCAGTATTTT.